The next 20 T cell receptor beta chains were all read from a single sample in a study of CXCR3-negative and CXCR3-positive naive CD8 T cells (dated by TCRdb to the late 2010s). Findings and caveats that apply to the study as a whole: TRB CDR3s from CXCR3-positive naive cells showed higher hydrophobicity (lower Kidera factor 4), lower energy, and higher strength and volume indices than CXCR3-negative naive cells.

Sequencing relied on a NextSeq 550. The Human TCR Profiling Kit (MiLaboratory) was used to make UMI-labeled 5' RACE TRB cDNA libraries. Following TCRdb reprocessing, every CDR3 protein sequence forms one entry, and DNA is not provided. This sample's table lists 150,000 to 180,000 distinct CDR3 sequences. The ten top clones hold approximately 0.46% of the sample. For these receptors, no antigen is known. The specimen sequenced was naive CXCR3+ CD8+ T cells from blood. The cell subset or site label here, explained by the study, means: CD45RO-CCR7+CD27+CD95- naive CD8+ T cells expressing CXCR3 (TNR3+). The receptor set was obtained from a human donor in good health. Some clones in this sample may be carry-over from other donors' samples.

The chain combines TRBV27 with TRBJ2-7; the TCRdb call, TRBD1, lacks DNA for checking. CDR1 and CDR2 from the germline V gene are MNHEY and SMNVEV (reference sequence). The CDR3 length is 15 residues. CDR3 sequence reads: CASSPFGGPAYEQYF.

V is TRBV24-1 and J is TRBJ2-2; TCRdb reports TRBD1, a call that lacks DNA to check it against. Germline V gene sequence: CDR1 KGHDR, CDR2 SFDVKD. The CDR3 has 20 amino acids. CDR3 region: CATSDLDRVKYHSLHGELFF.

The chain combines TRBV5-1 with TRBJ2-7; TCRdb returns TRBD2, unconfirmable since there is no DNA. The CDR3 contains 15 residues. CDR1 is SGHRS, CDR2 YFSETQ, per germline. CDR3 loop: CASSLESARSYEQYF.

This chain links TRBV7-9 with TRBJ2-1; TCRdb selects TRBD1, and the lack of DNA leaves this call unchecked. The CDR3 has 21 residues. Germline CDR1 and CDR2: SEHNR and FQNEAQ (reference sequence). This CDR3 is CASIFPKGRGQGGGQFDEQFF. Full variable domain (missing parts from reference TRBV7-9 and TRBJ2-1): DTGVSQNPRHKITKRGQNVTFRCDPISEHNRLYWYRQTLGQGPEFLTYFQNEAQLEKSRLLSDRFSAERPKGSFSTLEIQRTEQGDSAMYLCASIFPKGRGQGGGQFDEQFFGPGTRLTVL.

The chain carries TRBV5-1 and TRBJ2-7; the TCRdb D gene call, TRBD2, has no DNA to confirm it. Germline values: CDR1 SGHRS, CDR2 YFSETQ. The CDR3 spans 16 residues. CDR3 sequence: CASSLRGQRVAYEQYF. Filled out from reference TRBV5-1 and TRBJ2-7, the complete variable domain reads KAGVTQTPRYLIKTRGQQVTLSCSPISGHRSVSWYQQTPGQGLQFLFEYFSETQRNKGNFPGRFSGRQFSNSRSEMNVSTLELGDSALYLCASSLRGQRVAYEQYFGPGTRLTVT.

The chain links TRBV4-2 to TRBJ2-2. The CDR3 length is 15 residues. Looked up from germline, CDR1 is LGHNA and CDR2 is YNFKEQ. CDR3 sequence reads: CASSQVDVGTGELFF.

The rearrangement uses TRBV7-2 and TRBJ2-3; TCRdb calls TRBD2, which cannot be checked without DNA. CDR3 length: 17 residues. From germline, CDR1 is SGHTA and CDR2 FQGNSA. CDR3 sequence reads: CASSLMAGGTHTDTQYF.

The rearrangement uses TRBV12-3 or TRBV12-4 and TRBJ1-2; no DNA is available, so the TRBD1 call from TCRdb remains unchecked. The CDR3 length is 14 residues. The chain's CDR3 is CASSEITGYDGYTF.

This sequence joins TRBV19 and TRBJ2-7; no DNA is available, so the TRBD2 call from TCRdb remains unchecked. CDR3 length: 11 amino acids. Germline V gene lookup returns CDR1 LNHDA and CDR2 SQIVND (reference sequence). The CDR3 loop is CASKEGYEQYF.

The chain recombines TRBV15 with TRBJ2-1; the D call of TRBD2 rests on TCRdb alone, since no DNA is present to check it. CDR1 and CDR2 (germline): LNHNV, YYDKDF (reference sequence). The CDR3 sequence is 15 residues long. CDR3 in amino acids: CATSRIRTSGSEQFF.

This CDR3 reads CASSLSRVSDSPLHF. The chain is built from TRBV7-8 and TRBJ1-6. The CDR3 sequence is 15 residues long. Germline V gene lookup returns CDR1 SGHVS and CDR2 FQNEAQ.

The CDR3 loop reads CASSLVGGPVYGYTF. This sequence joins TRBV5-1 and TRBJ1-2. From germline, CDR1 is SGHRS and CDR2 YFSETQ. The CDR3 has 15 residues.

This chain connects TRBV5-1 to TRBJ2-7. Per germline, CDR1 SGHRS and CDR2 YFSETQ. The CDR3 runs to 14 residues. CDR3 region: CASSFEDGTYEQYF.

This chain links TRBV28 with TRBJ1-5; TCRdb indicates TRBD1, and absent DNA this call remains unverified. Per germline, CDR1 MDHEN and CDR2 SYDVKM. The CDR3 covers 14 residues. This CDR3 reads CASSLQGTNQPQHF. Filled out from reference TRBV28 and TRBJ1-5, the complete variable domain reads DVKVTQSSRYLVKRTGEKVFLECVQDMDHENMFWYRQDPGLGLRLIYFSYDVKMKEKGDIPEGYSVSREKKERFSLILESASTNQTSMYLCASSLQGTNQPQHFGDGTRLSIL.

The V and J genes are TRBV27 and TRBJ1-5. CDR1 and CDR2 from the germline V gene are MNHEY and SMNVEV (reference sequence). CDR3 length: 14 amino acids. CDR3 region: CASSPLLGNQPQHF.

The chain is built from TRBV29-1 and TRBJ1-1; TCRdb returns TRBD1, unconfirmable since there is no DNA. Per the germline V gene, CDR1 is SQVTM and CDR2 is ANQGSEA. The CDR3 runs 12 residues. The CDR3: CSVNPGNTGAFF.

The CDR3 here is CASSPWDPPTNEQFF. The chain uses TRBV5-1 and TRBJ2-1. Germline V gives CDR1 SGHRS, CDR2 YFSETQ. The length of the CDR3 is 15 residues.

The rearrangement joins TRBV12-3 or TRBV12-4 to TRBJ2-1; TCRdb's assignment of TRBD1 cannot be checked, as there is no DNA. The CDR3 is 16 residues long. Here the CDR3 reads CASSPLGAPSYNEQFF.

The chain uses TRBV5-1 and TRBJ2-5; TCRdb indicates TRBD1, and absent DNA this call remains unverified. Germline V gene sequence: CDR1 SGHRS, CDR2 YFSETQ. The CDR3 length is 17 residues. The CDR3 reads CASSAESGGGFWETQYF.

The CDR3 is CASSLDPLAGEYEQYF. The chain combines TRBV5-5 with TRBJ2-7; lacking DNA, the TRBD2 call made by TCRdb goes unchecked. CDR3 length: 16 amino acids. In germline, CDR1 is SGHKS, CDR2 YYEKEE (reference sequence).